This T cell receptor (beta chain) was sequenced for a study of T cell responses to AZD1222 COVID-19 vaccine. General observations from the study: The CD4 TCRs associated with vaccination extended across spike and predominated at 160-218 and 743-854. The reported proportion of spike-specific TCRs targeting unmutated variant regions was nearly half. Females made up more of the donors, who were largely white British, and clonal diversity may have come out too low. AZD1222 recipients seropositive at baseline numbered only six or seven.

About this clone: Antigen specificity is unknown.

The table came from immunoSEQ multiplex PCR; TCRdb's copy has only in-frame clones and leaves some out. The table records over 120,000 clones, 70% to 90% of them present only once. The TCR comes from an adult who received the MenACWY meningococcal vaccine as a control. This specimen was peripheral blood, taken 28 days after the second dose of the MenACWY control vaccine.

The CDR3 reads CATSRETGREQYF. The CDR3 coding sequence is TGTGCCACCAGCAGGGAGACTGGCCGGGAGCAGTACTTC. The chain joins TRBV15 to TRBJ2-7; D is unresolved. V lost 3 bases, J lost 7 bases, and 13 bases lay in between. The CDR3 is made up of 13 amino acids. Per the germline V gene, CDR1 is LNHNV and CDR2 is YYDKDF (reference sequence).